Listed below are T cell receptor beta chains from one sample, sequenced in a study of blood T cell repertoires in COVID-19. Profiled with immunoSEQ multiplex PCR; TCRdb holds only in-frame clones, not every one. The table includes roughly 20,000 clones, 79% detected once. The sequencing sample was made of peripheral blood. The receptors here all came from a man older than 75 with acute or convalescent COVID-19. The CDR3 runs from the conserved cysteine through the conserved F or W. The order of the fields is V gene, clone size, D gene, J gene, CDR3 protein, CDR3 DNA. A D gene is named only where the DNA matches it firmly. Size tells how often a clone was seen (once, few, many) or the class of an expanded clone, and some rows leave it out.

v_call: TRBV10-3
clone_size: NA
d_call: NA
j_call: TRBJ1-4
cdr3_aa: CAISRGAAATNEKLFF
cdr3_nt: TGTGCCATCAGTCGGGGGGCAGCAGCAACTAATGAAAAACTGTTTTTT

v_call: TRBV7-9
clone_size: NA
d_call: TRBD1
j_call: TRBJ1-5
cdr3_aa: CASSLGGGTGHLNQPQHF
cdr3_nt: TGTGCCAGCAGCCTAGGGGGTGGGACAGGGCATTTAAATCAGCCCCAGCATTTT

v_call: TRBV3-1/TRBV3-2
clone_size: NA
d_call: NA
j_call: TRBJ2-3
cdr3_aa: CASSRLTTDTQYF
cdr3_nt: TGTGCCAGCAGCCGACTTACAACAGATACGCAGTATTTT

v_call: TRBV27
clone_size: NA
d_call: NA
j_call: TRBJ1-6
cdr3_aa: CASSRSVRSSYNSPLHF
cdr3_nt: TGTGCCAGCAGTCGCTCGGTACGGAGCTCCTATAATTCACCCCTCCACTTT

v_call: TRBV6-1
clone_size: NA
d_call: NA
j_call: TRBJ1-1
cdr3_aa: CASSDGQGITEAFF
cdr3_nt: TGTGCCAGCAGTGACGGTCAGGGGATAACTGAAGCTTTCTTT

v_call: TRBV3-1/TRBV3-2
clone_size: NA
d_call: TRBD1
j_call: TRBJ1-5
cdr3_aa: CASSQGTGGAGGNQPQHF
cdr3_nt: TGTGCCAGCAGCCAAGGGACAGGGGGCGCCGGGGGCAATCAGCCCCAGCATTTT

v_call: TRBV7-2
clone_size: NA
d_call: NA
j_call: TRBJ2-7
cdr3_aa: CASSLVGSDSYEQYF
cdr3_nt: TGTGCCAGCAGCTTAGTCGGTAGCGACTCCTACGAGCAGTACTTC

v_call: TRBV7-9
clone_size: NA
d_call: TRBD1
j_call: TRBJ1-1
cdr3_aa: CASSRTGAQQGAFF
cdr3_nt: TGTGCCAGCAGCCGGACAGGGGCCCAACAAGGGGCTTTCTTT

v_call: TRBV18
clone_size: NA
d_call: TRBD2
j_call: TRBJ2-2
cdr3_aa: CASSPSGSGTGELFF
cdr3_nt: TGTGCCAGCTCACCGAGCGGGAGCGGGACCGGGGAGCTGTTTTTT

v_call: TRBV7-2
clone_size: NA
d_call: NA
j_call: TRBJ2-7
cdr3_aa: CASHDSSVYEQYF
cdr3_nt: TGTGCCAGCCACGACAGCAGCGTATACGAGCAGTACTTC

v_call: TRBV30
clone_size: NA
d_call: NA
j_call: TRBJ1-5
cdr3_aa: CAWSAERNRIRNQPQHF
cdr3_nt: TGTGCCTGGAGTGCAGAAAGGAACAGGATACGGAATCAGCCCCAGCATTTT

v_call: TRBV7-8
clone_size: NA
d_call: NA
j_call: TRBJ1-5
cdr3_aa: CASSLRDPRNQPQHF
cdr3_nt: TGTGCCAGCAGCTTACGGGATCCTCGCAATCAGCCCCAGCATTTT

v_call: TRBV18
clone_size: NA
d_call: NA
j_call: TRBJ1-4
cdr3_aa: CASSPLRNEKLFF
cdr3_nt: TGTGCCAGCTCACCACTCAGGAATGAAAAACTGTTTTTT

v_call: TRBV19
clone_size: NA
d_call: TRBD2
j_call: TRBJ2-3
cdr3_aa: CANSIASGSNTDTQYF
cdr3_nt: TGTGCCAATAGTATAGCCAGCGGGAGTAACACAGATACGCAGTATTTT

v_call: TRBV24-1
clone_size: NA
d_call: NA
j_call: TRBJ1-5
cdr3_aa: CATRLRADQPQHF
cdr3_nt: TGTGCCACCAGACTGAGGGCCGATCAGCCCCAGCATTTT

v_call: TRBV6-6
clone_size: NA
d_call: TRBD1
j_call: TRBJ2-1
cdr3_aa: CASREDRENNEQFF
cdr3_nt: TGTGCCAGCAGGGAAGACAGGGAGAACAATGAGCAGTTCTTC

v_call: TRBV12-3/TRBV12-4
clone_size: NA
d_call: NA
j_call: TRBJ1-5
cdr3_aa: CASRAGGGQPQHF
cdr3_nt: TGTGCCAGCAGAGCTGGGGGCGGGCAGCCCCAGCATTTT

v_call: TRBV9
clone_size: NA
d_call: NA
j_call: TRBJ2-1
cdr3_aa: CASSVDKADTYNEQFF
cdr3_nt: TGTGCCAGCAGCGTAGATAAAGCGGATACCTACAATGAGCAGTTCTTC

v_call: TRBV15
clone_size: NA
d_call: TRBD2
j_call: TRBJ2-7
cdr3_aa: CATSSSRLGLAGGKRLYEQYF
cdr3_nt: TGTGCCACCAGCAGCTCCCGTCTGGGACTAGCGGGAGGCAAAAGACTCTACGAGCAGTACTTC

v_call: TRBV6-5
clone_size: NA
d_call: NA
j_call: TRBJ1-5
cdr3_aa: CASSIDRNQPQHF
cdr3_nt: TGTGCCAGCAGTATTGACAGGAACCAGCCCCAGCATTTT

v_call: TRBV7-2
clone_size: few
d_call: TRBD2
j_call: TRBJ2-3
cdr3_aa: CASNLGLAAGQDTQYF
cdr3_nt: TGTGCCAGCAACTTAGGACTAGCTGCAGGGCAAGATACGCAGTATTTT

v_call: TRBV6-4
clone_size: NA
d_call: TRBD2
j_call: TRBJ2-1
cdr3_aa: CASSETGTSGSNEQFF
cdr3_nt: TGTGCCAGCAGTGAAACCGGGACTAGCGGGAGCAATGAGCAGTTCTTC

v_call: TRBV18
clone_size: few
d_call: TRBD1
j_call: TRBJ2-1
cdr3_aa: CASSPRAGTEYNEQFF
cdr3_nt: TGTGCCAGCTCACCAAGAGCCGGGACAGAGTACAATGAGCAGTTCTTC

v_call: TRBV9
clone_size: once
d_call: TRBD1
j_call: TRBJ2-1
cdr3_aa: CASSVVGTGGNEQFF
cdr3_nt: TGTGCCAGCAGCGTAGTAGGGACAGGGGGCAATGAGCAGTTCTTC

v_call: TRBV29-1
clone_size: few
d_call: NA
j_call: TRBJ1-2
cdr3_aa: CSVSVDSNGYTF
cdr3_nt: TGCAGCGTTTCCGTGGACTCCAATGGCTACACCTTC

v_call: TRBV27
clone_size: NA
d_call: TRBD2
j_call: TRBJ2-5
cdr3_aa: CASSRARRLADRETQYF
cdr3_nt: TGTGCCAGCAGTCGGGCGCGTCGACTAGCGGACCGGGAGACCCAGTACTTC

v_call: TRBV27
clone_size: NA
d_call: TRBD2
j_call: TRBJ2-3
cdr3_aa: CASSLSPLAGLDTQYF
cdr3_nt: TGTGCCAGCAGTTTATCCCCGCTAGCGGGCTTAGATACGCAGTATTTT

v_call: TRBV5-1
clone_size: NA
d_call: NA
j_call: TRBJ1-3
cdr3_aa: CASSPQGSGNTIYF
cdr3_nt: TGCGCCAGCAGCCCCCAGGGGTCTGGAAACACCATATATTTT

v_call: TRBV19
clone_size: NA
d_call: NA
j_call: TRBJ2-7
cdr3_aa: CASKERGGNYEQYF
cdr3_nt: TGTGCCAGTAAGGAAAGGGGGGGAAACTACGAGCAGTACTTC

v_call: TRBV7-9
clone_size: NA
d_call: NA
j_call: TRBJ1-1
cdr3_aa: CASSFRRESTEAFF
cdr3_nt: TGTGCCAGCAGCTTCCGGAGGGAGTCCACTGAAGCTTTCTTT

v_call: TRBV24-1
clone_size: few
d_call: TRBD1
j_call: TRBJ2-5
cdr3_aa: CATSEQGANRETQYF
cdr3_nt: TGTGCCACCAGTGAACAGGGGGCAAATCGAGAGACCCAGTACTTC